Described below is a single T cell receptor beta chain sequence and its context. This entry is derived from a study of T cells after yellow fever vaccination. Study at large: Low-cell-number fractions underwent preparation using SMART-Seq v4 Ultra Low Input. The study's findings and limits: Post-booster samples contained most primary-vaccination clones (approximately 96% CD4, about 90% CD8).

The V end was cut by 3 bases, the J end by 7 bases, with 18 bases between. The length of the CDR3 is 16 residues. Germline V gene data show CDR1 as SGHTA and CDR2 as FQGNSA. TCRdb reprocessed the 5' RACE reads via MiXCR and lists one record per CDR3 protein. The sample carries some 100,000 distinct CDR3 sequences, roughly 9% recorded once. The sample here was CD8+ T cells not binding an NS4B(214-222) dextramer, sorted from PBMCs, taken approximately 15 days after the first yellow fever vaccination. The chain has TRBV7-2 and TRBJ1-4, with D unresolved. The TCR sequence derives from a man aged 18 to 29 who received the YFV17D yellow fever vaccine. The CDR3 DNA reads as TGTGCCAGCAGCTTCCATGGAATAGGGTTAGGTGAAAAACTGTTTTTT. This translates into CASSFHGIGLGEKLFF.